There are many counts of the clone carrying this T cell receptor beta chain. These data originate in a study of T cells in Graves' hyperthyroidism and ophthalmopathy. CDR3 size: 16 residues. In germline, CDR1 is MGHRA, CDR2 YSYEKL. V lost 4 bases and J 0 bases, leaving 14 bases between the germline ends. Using RNA transcripts as the source, TCR beta CDR3 regions were amplified. HTBI primers were the set used in a first-round RT-PCR of the TCR CDR3. Using its own MiXCR run on the multiplex PCR reads, TCRdb lists one record per CDR3 protein. The repertoire holds 300,000 to 400,000 distinct CDR3 sequences, with about 18% as singletons.

Sequencing was carried out using blood. This TCR was sampled from a woman in her fifties or sixties with Graves' hyperthyroidism. The chain recombines TRBV4-1 with TRBJ2-3; no clear D. The CDR3 reads CASSPAYLDSTDTQYF. In DNA, the CDR3 is TGCGCCAGCAGCCCGGCCTACCTGGATAGCACAGATACGCAGTATTTT.